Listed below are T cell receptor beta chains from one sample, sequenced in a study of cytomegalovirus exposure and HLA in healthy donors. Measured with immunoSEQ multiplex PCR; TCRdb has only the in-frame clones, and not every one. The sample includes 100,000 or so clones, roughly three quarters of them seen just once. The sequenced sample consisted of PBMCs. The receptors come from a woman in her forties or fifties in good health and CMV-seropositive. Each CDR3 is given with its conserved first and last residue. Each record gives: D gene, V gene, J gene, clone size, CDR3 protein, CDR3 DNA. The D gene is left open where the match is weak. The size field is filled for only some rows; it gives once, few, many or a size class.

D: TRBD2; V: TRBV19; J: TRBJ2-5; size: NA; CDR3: CASSLLAGGEETQYF; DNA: TGTGCCAGTAGCTTACTAGCGGGGGGTGAGGAGACCCAGTACTTC
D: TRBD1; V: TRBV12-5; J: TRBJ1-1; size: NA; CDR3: CASGLVPSGTGGNTEAFF; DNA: TGTGCTAGTGGTTTGGTACCCTCCGGGACAGGGGGGAACACTGAAGCTTTCTTT
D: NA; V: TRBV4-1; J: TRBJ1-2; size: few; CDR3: CASSPPTGRTDGYTF; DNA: TGCGCCAGCAGCCCCCCGACAGGAAGGACTGATGGCTACACCTTC
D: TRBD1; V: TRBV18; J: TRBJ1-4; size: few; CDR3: CASSPRQGPNEKLFF; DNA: TGTGCCAGCTCACCGAGACAGGGACCTAATGAAAAACTGTTTTTT
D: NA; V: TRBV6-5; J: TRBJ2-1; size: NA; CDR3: CASSRPYNEQFF; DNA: TGTGCCAGCAGCCGTCCCTACAATGAGCAGTTCTTC
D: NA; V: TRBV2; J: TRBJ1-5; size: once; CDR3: CASSPQGRDQPQHF; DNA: TGTGCCAGCAGTCCACAGGGTAGGGATCAGCCCCAGCATTTT
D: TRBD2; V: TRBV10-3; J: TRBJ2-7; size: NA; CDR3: CAISDGTKSYEQYF; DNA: TGTGCCATCTCAGACGGGACTAAGTCCTACGAGCAGTACTTC
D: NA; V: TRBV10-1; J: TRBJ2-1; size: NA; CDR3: CASSEGVSYNEQFF; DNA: TGCGCCAGCAGTGAAGGGGTCTCCTACAATGAGCAGTTCTTC
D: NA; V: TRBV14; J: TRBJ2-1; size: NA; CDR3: CASSQSHNEQFF; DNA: TGTGCCAGCAGCCAATCTCACAATGAGCAGTTCTTC
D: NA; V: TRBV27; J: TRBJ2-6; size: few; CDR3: CASSTLATRGSGANVLTF; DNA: TGTGCCAGCAGTACCCTAGCGACAAGGGGTTCTGGGGCCAACGTCCTGACTTTC
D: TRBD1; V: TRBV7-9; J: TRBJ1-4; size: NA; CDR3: CASSPTGSNEKLFF; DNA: TGTGCCAGCAGCCCGACAGGGAGTAATGAAAAACTGTTTTTT
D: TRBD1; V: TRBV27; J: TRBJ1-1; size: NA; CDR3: CASSPVRGPTEAFF; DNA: TGTGCCAGCAGTCCCGTAAGGGGGCCCACTGAAGCTTTCTTT
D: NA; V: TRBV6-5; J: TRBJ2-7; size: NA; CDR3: CASKTSGDPPYEQYF; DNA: TGTGCCAGCAAGACCTCAGGGGATCCGCCCTACGAGCAGTACTTC
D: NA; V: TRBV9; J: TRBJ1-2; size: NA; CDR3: CASSVEVPAPTYGYTF; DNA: TGTGCCAGCAGCGTAGAGGTACCAGCGCCAACATATGGCTACACCTTC
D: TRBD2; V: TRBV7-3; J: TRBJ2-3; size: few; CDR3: CASSQAGTSGRDTQYF; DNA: TGTGCCAGCAGCCAGGCCGGGACTAGCGGGAGGGATACGCAGTATTTT
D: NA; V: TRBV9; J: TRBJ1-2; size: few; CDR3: CASSDRAYGYTF; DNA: TGTGCCAGCAGCGACAGGGCTTATGGCTACACCTTC
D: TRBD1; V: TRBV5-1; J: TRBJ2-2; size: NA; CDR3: CASSLGGGHNTGELFF; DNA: TGCGCCAGCAGCTTGGGAGGGGGCCATAACACCGGGGAGCTGTTTTTT
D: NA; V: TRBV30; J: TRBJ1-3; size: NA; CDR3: CAWSSLTRGFSGNTIYF; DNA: TGTGCCTGGAGTTCCCTTACACGGGGGTTCTCTGGAAACACCATATATTTT
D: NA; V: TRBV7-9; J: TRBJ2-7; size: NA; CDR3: CASSPIVAAYEQYF; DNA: TGTGCCAGCAGCCCAATAGTAGCGGCCTACGAGCAGTACTTC
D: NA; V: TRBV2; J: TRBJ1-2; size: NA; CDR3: CASSEEGNIGYTF; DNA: TGTGCCAGCAGTGAGGAGGGGAATATAGGCTACACCTTC
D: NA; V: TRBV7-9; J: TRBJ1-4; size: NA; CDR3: CASSPWDGGTEKLFF; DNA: TGTGCCAGCAGCCCGTGGGACGGGGGGACTGAAAAACTGTTTTTT
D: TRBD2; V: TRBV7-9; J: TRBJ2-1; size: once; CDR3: CSSSLTAGGNNEQFF; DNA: TGTTCCAGCAGCTTAACGGCGGGGGGCAACAATGAGCAGTTCTTC
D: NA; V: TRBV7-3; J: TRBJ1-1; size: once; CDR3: CASSSGGTEAFF; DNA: TGTGCCAGCAGCTCCGGAGGGACTGAAGCTTTCTTT
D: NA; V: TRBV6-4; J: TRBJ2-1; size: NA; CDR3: CASSPSGVTGRNEQFF; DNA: TGTGCCAGCAGCCCTTCTGGGGTGACGGGGAGGAATGAGCAGTTCTTC
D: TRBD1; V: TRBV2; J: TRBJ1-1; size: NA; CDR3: CASSVKGARYTEAFF; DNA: TGTGCCAGCAGTGTCAAGGGGGCTAGGTACACTGAAGCTTTCTTT
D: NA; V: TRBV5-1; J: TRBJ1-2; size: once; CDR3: CASSIDKTRYGYTF; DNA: TGCGCCAGCAGTATTGACAAAACTCGATATGGCTACACCTTC
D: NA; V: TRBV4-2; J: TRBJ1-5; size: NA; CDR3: CASSQEGDSNQPQHF; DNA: TGTGCCAGCAGTCAAGAAGGGGATAGCAATCAGCCCCAGCATTTT
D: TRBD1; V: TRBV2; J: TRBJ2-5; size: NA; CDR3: CASTVDRGETQYF; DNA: TGTGCCAGCACCGTAGACAGGGGGGAGACCCAGTACTTC
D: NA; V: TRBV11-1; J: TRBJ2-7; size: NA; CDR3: CASSPLLADSYEQYF; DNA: TGTGCCAGCAGCCCCTTGTTAGCGGACTCCTACGAGCAGTACTTC
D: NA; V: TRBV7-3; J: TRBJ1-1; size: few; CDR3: CASSLGHLNTEAFF; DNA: TGTGCCAGCAGCCTGGGACACCTAAACACTGAAGCTTTCTTT
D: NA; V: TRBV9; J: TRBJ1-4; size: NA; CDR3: CASSPSPGVNEKLFF; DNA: TGTGCCAGCAGCCCAAGCCCGGGGGTTAATGAAAAACTGTTTTTT
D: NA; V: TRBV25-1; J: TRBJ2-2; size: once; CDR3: CASSVYSQVTLNTGELFF; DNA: TGTGCCAGCAGTGTTTACAGCCAGGTGACATTGAACACCGGGGAGCTGTTTTTT
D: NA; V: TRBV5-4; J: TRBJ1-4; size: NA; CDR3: CASSPTAATNEKLFF; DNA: TGTGCCAGCAGCCCGACAGCCGCAACTAATGAAAAACTGTTTTTT
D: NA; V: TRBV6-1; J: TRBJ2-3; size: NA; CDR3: CASSEAVTNRGRDTQYF; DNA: TGTGCCAGCAGTGAAGCGGTAACTAATCGGGGAAGAGATACGCAGTATTTT
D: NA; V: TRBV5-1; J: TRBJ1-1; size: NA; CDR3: CASSPRGANTEAFF; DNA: TGCGCCAGCAGCCCCCGGGGGGCGAACACTGAAGCTTTCTTT
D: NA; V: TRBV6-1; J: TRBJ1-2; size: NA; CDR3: CASSERTLGPLRLHGYTF; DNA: TGTGCCAGCAGTGAAAGGACGTTGGGGCCCCTCCGGTTGCATGGCTACACCTTC
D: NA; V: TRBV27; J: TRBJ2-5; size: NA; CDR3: CASSSAGTQETQYF; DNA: TGTGCCAGCAGTTCCGCCGGGACTCAAGAGACCCAGTACTTC
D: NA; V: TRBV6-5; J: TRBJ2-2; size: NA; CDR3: CASSYSRGNTGELFF; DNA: TGTGCCAGCAGTTACTCTCGGGGGAACACCGGGGAGCTGTTTTTT
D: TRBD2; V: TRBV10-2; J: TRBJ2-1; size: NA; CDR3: CAGSTGLAGVVEQFF; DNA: TGCGCCGGCTCGACGGGGCTAGCGGGAGTTGTTGAGCAGTTCTTC
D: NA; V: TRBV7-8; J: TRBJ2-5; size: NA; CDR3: CASSGTPHGSLRETQYF; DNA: TGTGCCAGCAGCGGAACCCCCCACGGGAGCCTGCGAGAGACCCAGTACTTC
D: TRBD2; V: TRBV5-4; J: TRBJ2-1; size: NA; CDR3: CASSLLGTSGEQFF; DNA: TGTGCCAGCAGCTTGTTGGGGACTAGCGGCGAGCAGTTCTTC
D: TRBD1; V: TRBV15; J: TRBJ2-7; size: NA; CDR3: CATSREIGDRKGEQYF; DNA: TGTGCCACCAGCAGAGAAATTGGGGACAGGAAAGGCGAGCAGTACTTC
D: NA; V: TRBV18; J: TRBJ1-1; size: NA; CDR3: CASSPPNRPSEAFF; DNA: TGTGCCAGCTCACCACCGAACAGGCCATCTGAAGCTTTCTTT
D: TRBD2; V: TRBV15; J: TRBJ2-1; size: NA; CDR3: CATSRVRLAGSSYNEQFF; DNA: TGTGCCACCAGCAGAGTGAGACTAGCGGGAAGCTCCTACAATGAGCAGTTCTTC
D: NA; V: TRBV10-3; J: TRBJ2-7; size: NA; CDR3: CAISASMPRDSYEQYF; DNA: TGTGCCATCAGTGCCTCGATGCCCCGGGACTCTTACGAGCAGTACTTC
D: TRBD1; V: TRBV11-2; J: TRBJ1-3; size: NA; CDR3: CASSRYPGGLSGNTIYF; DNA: TGTGCCAGCAGCCGCTATCCAGGGGGCCTCTCTGGAAACACCATATATTTT
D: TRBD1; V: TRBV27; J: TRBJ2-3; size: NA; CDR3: CASRGRDRVADTQYF; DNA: TGTGCCAGCAGGGGTCGGGACAGGGTTGCAGATACGCAGTATTTT
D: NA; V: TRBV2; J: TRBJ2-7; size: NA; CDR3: CASSEFGTTNYEQYF; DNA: TGTGCCAGCAGTGAATTCGGGACAACGAACTACGAGCAGTACTTC
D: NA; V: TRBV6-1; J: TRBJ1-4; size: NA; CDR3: CASSGDNYGGKLFF; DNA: TGTGCCAGCAGTGGAGATAACTACGGGGGAAAACTGTTTTTT
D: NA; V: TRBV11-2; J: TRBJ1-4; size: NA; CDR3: CASSHSGGIDEKLFF; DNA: TGTGCCAGCAGCCACAGCGGGGGGATCGATGAAAAACTGTTTTTT
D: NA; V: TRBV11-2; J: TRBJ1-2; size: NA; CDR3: CASRQRVGVGYTF; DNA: TGTGCCAGCAGGCAAAGGGTCGGGGTCGGCTACACCTTC
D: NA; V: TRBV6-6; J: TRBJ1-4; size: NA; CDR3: CASSTGSWDEKLFF; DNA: TGTGCCAGCAGTACCGGGAGCTGGGATGAAAAACTGTTTTTT
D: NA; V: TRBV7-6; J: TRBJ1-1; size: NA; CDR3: CASSSGEGAFF; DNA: TGTGCCAGCAGCTCAGGGGAAGGAGCTTTCTTT
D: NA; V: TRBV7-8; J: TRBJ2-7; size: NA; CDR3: CASSFGGPSYEQYF; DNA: TGTGCCAGCAGCTTCGGGGGTCCTTCCTACGAGCAGTACTTC
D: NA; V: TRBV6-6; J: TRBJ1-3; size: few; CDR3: CASSYDTGLGNTIYF; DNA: TGTGCCAGCAGTTACGACACAGGTCTTGGAAACACCATATATTTT
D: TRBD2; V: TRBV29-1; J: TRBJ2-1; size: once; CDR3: CSVRTSTYNEQFF; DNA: TGCAGCGTCAGGACTAGTACCTACAATGAGCAGTTCTTC
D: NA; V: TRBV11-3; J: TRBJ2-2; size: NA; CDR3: CASSTGHTNTGELFF; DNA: TGTGCCAGCAGCACGGGACATACGAACACCGGGGAGCTGTTTTTT
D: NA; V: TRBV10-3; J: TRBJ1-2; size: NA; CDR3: CAIRVPVAVLGGYTF; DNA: TGTGCCATCAGAGTCCCGGTAGCGGTGCTCGGGGGCTACACCTTC
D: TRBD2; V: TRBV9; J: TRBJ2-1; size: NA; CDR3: CASSVSGGTYNEQFF; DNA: TGTGCCAGCAGCGTGAGCGGGGGAACCTACAATGAGCAGTTCTTC